Listed below are T cell receptor beta chains from one sample, sequenced in a study of shared clonotypes between healthy human individuals. Method: immunoSEQ multiplex PCR; TCRdb's copy keeps in-frame clones and lacks some. In the table there are about 1 million clones, about three quarters of which are singletons. Material: memory CD4+ T cells sorted from blood. Receptor source: a man younger than 30 in good health. CDR3s include the opening cysteine and the closing phenylalanine or tryptophan. The D gene is left open where the match is weak. Rows give clone size only sometimes, using once, few, many, or a class for an expanded clone.

clone size | J gene | V gene | D gene | CDR3 protein | CDR3 DNA
few | TRBJ1-1 | TRBV28 | . | CASIPGGGRDEAFF | TGTGCCAGCATCCCCGGGGGGGGTAGAGATGAAGCTTTCTTT
. | TRBJ2-2 | TRBV7-9 | . | CASSLGYGGTLPGELFF | TGTGCCAGCAGCTTAGGGTACGGGGGAACCCTACCCGGGGAGCTGTTTTTT
. | TRBJ1-2 | TRBV6-6 | . | CASSYVREGGYTF | TGTGCCAGCAGTTATGTCAGGGAGGGTGGCTACACCTTC
. | TRBJ2-7 | TRBV23-1 | TRBD1 | CASSHLCPIVTGAVLGDEQYF | TGCGCCAGCAGTCACCTCTGCCCGATCGTGACAGGGGCCGTTCTAGGGGACGAGCAGTACTTC
. | TRBJ1-6 | TRBV5-5 | TRBD1 | CASRQGAENSPLHF | TGTGCCAGCCGACAGGGAGCGGAGAATTCACCCCTCCACTTT
. | TRBJ1-1 | TRBV28 | TRBD1 | CASSFNLVRGGEAFF | TGTGCCAGCAGTTTTAACCTGGTCAGGGGGGGTGAAGCTTTCTTT
. | TRBJ2-3 | TRBV18 | . | CASSPNGPSTDTQYF | TGTGCCAGCTCACCAAACGGGCCGAGCACAGATACGCAGTATTTT
. | TRBJ2-7 | TRBV11-3 | . | CASSPTGRPEQYF | TGTGCCAGCAGCCCGACCGGGAGACCCGAGCAGTACTTC
. | TRBJ2-1 | TRBV5-1 | TRBD2 | CASSLRPSGSNGAEQFF | TGCGCCAGCAGCTTGCGGCCTAGCGGGAGCAATGGGGCTGAGCAGTTCTTC
once | TRBJ2-6 | TRBV2 | . | CASSELAGANVLTF | TGTGCCAGCAGTGAACTTGCTGGGGCCAACGTCCTGACTTTC
. | TRBJ1-2 | TRBV5-1 | . | CASSLDRALGYTF | TGCGCCAGCAGCTTGGACAGGGCCTTAGGCTACACCTTC
. | TRBJ1-2 | TRBV6-6 | TRBD1 | CAAGQGLGYTF | TGTGCCGCCGGACAGGGTCTTGGCTACACCTTC
. | TRBJ1-6 | TRBV14 | TRBD1 | CASSQDDPGTGTPLHF | TGTGCCAGCAGCCAGGACGACCCCGGGACAGGGACACCCCTCCACTTT
. | TRBJ2-7 | TRBV2 | . | CAGKPGVLSYEQYF | TGTGCCGGTAAACCGGGAGTCTTGTCCTACGAGCAGTACTTC
once | TRBJ2-7 | TRBV11-3 | TRBD2 | CASSSGLAGDEQYF | TGTGCCAGCAGCTCCGGACTAGCGGGAGACGAGCAGTACTTC
. | TRBJ1-1 | TRBV7-2 | . | CASSFANTEAFF | TGTGCCAGCAGCTTCGCGAACACTGAAGCTTTCTTT
. | TRBJ2-7 | TRBV10-3 | TRBD1 | CAISEGRGPYEQYF | TGTGCCATCAGTGAAGGCAGGGGGCCGTACGAGCAGTACTTC
. | TRBJ1-5 | TRBV29-1 | . | CSVGTENQPQHF | TGCAGCGTTGGGACAGAAAATCAGCCCCAGCATTTT
. | TRBJ1-6 | TRBV7-9 | TRBD1 | CASSPTEGANSPLHF | TGTGCCAGCAGTCCCACGGAGGGGGCGAATTCACCCCTCCACTTT
. | TRBJ2-7 | TRBV23-1 | TRBD1 | CASSTTTGFNEQYF | TGCGCCAGCAGTACAACGACAGGGTTTAACGAGCAGTACTTC
. | TRBJ2-7 | TRBV7-2 | . | CASSLAAGTLYYEQYF | TGTGCCAGCAGCTTAGCGGCCGGGACACTATACTACGAGCAGTACTTC
. | TRBJ2-1 | TRBV29-1 | . | CSVGITTQDRRSSYNEQFF | TGCAGCGTCGGAATTACGACCCAAGACAGAAGGAGCTCCTACAATGAGCAGTTCTTC
. | TRBJ2-2 | TRBV7-2 | . | CASSRLRPNTGELFF | TGTGCCAGCAGCCGACTAAGGCCGAACACCGGGGAGCTGTTTTTT
many | TRBJ2-3 | TRBV11-2 | . | CASSLIVAVTDTQYF | TGTGCCAGCAGCTTAATAGTAGCGGTCACAGATACGCAGTATTTT
. | TRBJ2-2 | TRBV7-3 | TRBD2 | CASSPRAGASGELFF | TGTGCCAGCAGCCCGCGAGCGGGGGCATCCGGGGAGCTGTTTTTT
few | TRBJ2-5 | TRBV14 | TRBD1 | CASSQSYRGLETQYF | TGTGCCAGCAGCCAATCCTACAGGGGCTTGGAGACCCAGTACTTC
. | TRBJ1-1 | TRBV9 | . | CASSVAEGKGFWGTEAFF | TGTGCCAGCAGCGTAGCTGAAGGAAAGGGCTTCTGGGGCACTGAAGCTTTCTTT
many | TRBJ1-2 | TRBV19 | TRBD1 | CASSLFGFTTGGYGYTF | TGTGCCAGTAGTCTCTTCGGTTTTACGACAGGGGGCTATGGCTACACCTTC
. | TRBJ2-7 | TRBV27 | . | CASSLAVQGSSYEQYF | TGTGCCAGCAGTTTAGCGGTCCAGGGCAGCTCCTACGAGCAGTACTTC
. | TRBJ2-7 | TRBV7-2 | TRBD1 | CASSFDRDRSLYEQYF | TGTGCCAGCAGCTTCGACCGGGACAGGAGCCTCTACGAGCAGTACTTC